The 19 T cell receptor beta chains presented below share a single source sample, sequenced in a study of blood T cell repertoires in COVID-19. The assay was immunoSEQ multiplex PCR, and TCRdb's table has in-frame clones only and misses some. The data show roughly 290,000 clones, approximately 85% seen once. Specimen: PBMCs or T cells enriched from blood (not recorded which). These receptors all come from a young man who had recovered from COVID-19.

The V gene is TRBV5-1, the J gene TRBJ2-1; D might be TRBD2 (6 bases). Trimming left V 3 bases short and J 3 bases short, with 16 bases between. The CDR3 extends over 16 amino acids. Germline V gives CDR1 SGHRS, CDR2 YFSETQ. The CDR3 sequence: CASSWEVWGDYNEQFF. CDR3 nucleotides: TGCGCCAGCAGCTGGGAGGTTTGGGGGGACTACAATGAGCAGTTCTTC. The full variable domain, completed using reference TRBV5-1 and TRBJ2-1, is KAGVTQTPRYLIKTRGQQVTLSCSPISGHRSVSWYQQTPGQGLQFLFEYFSETQRNKGNFPGRFSGRQFSNSRSEMNVSTLELGDSALYLCASSWEVWGDYNEQFFGPGTRLTVL.

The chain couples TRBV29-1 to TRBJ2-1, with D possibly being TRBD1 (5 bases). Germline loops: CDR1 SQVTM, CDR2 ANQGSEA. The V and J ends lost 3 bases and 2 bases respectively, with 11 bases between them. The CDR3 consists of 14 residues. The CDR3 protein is CSVDRQKPYNEQFF. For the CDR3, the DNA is TGCAGCGTTGACCGACAGAAGCCCTACAATGAGCAGTTCTTC.

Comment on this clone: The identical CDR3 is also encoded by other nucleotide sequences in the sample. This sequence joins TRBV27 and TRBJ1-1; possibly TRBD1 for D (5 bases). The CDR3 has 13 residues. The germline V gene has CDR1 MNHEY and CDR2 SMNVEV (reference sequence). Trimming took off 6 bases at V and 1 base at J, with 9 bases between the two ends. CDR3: CASRRTGNTEAFF. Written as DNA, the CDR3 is TGTGCCAGCAGGCGTACAGGGAACACTGAAGCTTTCTTT.

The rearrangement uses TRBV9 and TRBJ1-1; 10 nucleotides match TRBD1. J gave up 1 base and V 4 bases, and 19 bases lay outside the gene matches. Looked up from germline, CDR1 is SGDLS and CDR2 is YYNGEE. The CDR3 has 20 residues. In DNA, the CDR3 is TGTGCCAGCAGCCCCGCCCAGGGACAGGGGAGGTTGCAGGGGAACACTGAAGCTTTCTTT. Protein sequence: CASSPAQGQGRLQGNTEAFF.

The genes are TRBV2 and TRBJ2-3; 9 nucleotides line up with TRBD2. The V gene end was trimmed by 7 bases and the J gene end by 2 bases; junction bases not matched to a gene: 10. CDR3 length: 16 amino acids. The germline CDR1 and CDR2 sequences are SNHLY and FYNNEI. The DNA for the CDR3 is TGTGCCAGCACCGTCAGAGCGGGGGGCCTCACAGATACGCAGTATTTT. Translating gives CASTVRAGGLTDTQYF. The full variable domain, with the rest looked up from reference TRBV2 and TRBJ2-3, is EPEVTQTPSHQVTQMGQEVILRCVPISNHLYFYWYRQILGQKVEFLVSFYNNEISEKSEIFDDQFSVERPDGSNFTLKIRSTKLEDSAMYFCASTVRAGGLTDTQYFGPGTRLTVL.

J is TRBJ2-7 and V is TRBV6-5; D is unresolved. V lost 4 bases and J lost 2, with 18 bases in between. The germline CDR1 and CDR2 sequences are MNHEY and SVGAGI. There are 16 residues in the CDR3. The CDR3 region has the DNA TGTGCCAGCAGTTCCCTCTCTAAATCGAATACCTACGAGCAGTACTTC. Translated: CASSSLSKSNTYEQYF.

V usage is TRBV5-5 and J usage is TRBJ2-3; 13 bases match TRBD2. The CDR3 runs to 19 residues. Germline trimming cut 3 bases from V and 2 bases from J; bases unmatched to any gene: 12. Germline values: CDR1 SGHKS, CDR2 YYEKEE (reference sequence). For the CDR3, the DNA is TGTGCCAGCAGCTATAGACTAGCGGGGGGCCAAGTATACACAGATACGCAGTATTTT. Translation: CASSYRLAGGQVYTDTQYF.

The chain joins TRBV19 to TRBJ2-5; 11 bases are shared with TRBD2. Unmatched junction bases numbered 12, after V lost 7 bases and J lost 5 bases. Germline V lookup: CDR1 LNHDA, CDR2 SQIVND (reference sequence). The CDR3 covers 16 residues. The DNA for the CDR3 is TGTGCCAGTATGGGTAGCGGGGGGGGTATATTGGAGACCCAGTACTTC. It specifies CASMGSGGGILETQYF.

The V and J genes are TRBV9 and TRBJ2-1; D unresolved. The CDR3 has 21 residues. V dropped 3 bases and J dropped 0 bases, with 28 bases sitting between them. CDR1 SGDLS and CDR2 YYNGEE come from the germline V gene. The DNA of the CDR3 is TGTGCCAGCAGCGCACTCTCTGGCGGTACCAGTACTCCGAGCTCCTACAATGAGCAGTTCTTC. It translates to CASSALSGGTSTPSSYNEQFF.

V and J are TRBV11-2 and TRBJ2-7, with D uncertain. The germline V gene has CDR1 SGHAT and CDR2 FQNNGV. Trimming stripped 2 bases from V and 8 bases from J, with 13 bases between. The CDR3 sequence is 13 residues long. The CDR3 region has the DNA TGTGCCAGCAGCTTAACACATGTGTCACAGCAGTACTTC. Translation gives CASSLTHVSQQYF. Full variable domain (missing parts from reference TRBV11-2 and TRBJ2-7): EAGVAQSPRYKIIEKRQSVAFWCNPISGHATLYWYQQILGQGPKLLIQFQNNGVVDDSQLPKDRFSAERLKGVDSTLKIQPAKLEDSAVYLCASSLTHVSQQYFGPGTRLTVT.

Written as DNA, the CDR3 is TGTGCCAGTGCAGGACAGGGGGACTATGGCTACACCTTC. Its translation is CASAGQGDYGYTF. The rearrangement links TRBV19 to TRBJ1-2, with TRBD1 identical over 10 bases. The CDR3 extends over 13 amino acids. V lost 8 bases and J lost 3; bases outside the gene matches: 3. The germline V gene encodes CDR1 LNHDA and CDR2 SQIVND (reference sequence).

CDR3 amino acids: CASSIDRSNYGYTF. CDR3 DNA: TGTGCCAGCAGCATAGACAGATCCAACTATGGCTACACCTTC. The V gene is TRBV5-4, the J gene TRBJ1-2; perhaps TRBD1 as D (5 bases). This CDR3 region has 14 residues. The V end was cut by 4 bases, the J end by 2 bases, with 12 bases between. Germline values: CDR1 SGHNT, CDR2 YYREEE (reference sequence).

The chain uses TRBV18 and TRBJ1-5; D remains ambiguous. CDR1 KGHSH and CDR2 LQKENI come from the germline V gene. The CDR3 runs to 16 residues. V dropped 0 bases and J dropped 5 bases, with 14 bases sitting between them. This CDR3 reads CASSPPSGRADQPQHF. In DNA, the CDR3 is TGTGCCAGCTCACCACCAAGCGGGAGAGCAGATCAGCCCCAGCATTTT.

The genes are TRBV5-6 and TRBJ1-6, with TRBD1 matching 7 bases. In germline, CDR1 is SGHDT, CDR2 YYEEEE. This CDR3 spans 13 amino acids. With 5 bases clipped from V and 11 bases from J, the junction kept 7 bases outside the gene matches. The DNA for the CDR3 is TGTGCCAGCAGGACTACAGGGGTGGCACCCCTCCACTTT. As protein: CASRTTGVAPLHF.

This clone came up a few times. In DNA, the CDR3 is TGTGCCAGCAGCTTGGAGGGGGCTAATCCCAATGAGCAGTTCTTC. This translates into CASSLEGANPNEQFF. The genes are TRBV5-4 and TRBJ2-1, with 7 bases lining up with TRBD1. CDR3 length: 15 amino acids. V was pared by 0 bases and J by 6 bases, with 6 bases of the junction left unmatched. Germline CDR1 reads SGHNT; CDR2 reads YYREEE (reference sequence). Combining the CDR3 with reference TRBV5-4 and TRBJ2-1 gives the whole variable domain ETGVTQSPTHLIKTRGQQVTLRCSSQSGHNTVSWYQQALGQGPQFIFQYYREEENGRGNFPPRFSGLQFPNYSSELNVNALELDDSALYLCASSLEGANPNEQFFGPGTRLTVL.

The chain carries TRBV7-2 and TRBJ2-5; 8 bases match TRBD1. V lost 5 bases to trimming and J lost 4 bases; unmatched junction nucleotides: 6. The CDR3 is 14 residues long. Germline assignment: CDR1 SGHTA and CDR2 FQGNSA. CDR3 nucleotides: TGTGCCAGCAGCCATGACAGGGGAGGAGAGACCCAGTACTTC. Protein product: CASSHDRGGETQYF.

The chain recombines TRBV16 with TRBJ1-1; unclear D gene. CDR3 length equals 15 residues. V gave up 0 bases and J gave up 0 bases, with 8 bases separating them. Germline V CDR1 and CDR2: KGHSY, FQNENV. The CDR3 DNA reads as TGTGCCAGCAGCCAATCGCGGGCGGTGAACACTGAAGCTTTCTTT. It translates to CASSQSRAVNTEAFF. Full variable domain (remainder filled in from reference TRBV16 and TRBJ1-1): GEEVAQTPKHLVRGEGQKAKLYCAPIKGHSYVFWYQQVLKNEFKFLISFQNENVFDETGMPKERFSAKCLPNSPCSLEIQATKLEDSAVYFCASSQSRAVNTEAFFGQGTRLTVV.

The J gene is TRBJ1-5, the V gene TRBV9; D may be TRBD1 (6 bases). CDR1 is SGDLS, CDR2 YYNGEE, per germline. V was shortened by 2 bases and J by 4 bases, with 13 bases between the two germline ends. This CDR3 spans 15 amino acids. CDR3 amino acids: CASSVGTMGNQPQHF. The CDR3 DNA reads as TGTGCCAGCAGCGTCGGGACAATGGGGAATCAGCCCCAGCATTTT.

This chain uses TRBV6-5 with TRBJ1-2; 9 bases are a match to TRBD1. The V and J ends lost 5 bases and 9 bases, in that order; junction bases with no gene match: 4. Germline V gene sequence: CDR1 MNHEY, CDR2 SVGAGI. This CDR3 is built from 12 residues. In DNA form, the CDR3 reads TGTGCCAGCAGTCCAGGACAGGGGCGCTACACCTTC. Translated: CASSPGQGRYTF.